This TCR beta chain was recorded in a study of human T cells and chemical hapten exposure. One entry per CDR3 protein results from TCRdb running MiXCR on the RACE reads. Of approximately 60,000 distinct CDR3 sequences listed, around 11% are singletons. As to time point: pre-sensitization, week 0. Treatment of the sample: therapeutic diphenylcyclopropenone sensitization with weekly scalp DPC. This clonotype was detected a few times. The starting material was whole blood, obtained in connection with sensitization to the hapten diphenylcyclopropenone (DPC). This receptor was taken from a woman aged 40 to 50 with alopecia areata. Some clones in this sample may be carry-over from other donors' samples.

The CDR3 DNA is TGTGCCAGCAGTTTACCCCGTCCCGGGACAGGGAGGCTTTGGTCCTATGGCTACACCTTC. This codes for CASSLPRPGTGRLWSYGYTF. The chain uses TRBV12-3 or TRBV12-4 and TRBJ1-2; 9 bases are shared with TRBD1. The CDR3 is 20 amino acids. The trim removed 2 bases at V and 4 bases at J, leaving 20 bases unmatched.